These T cell receptor beta chains were read from a single sample in a study of Graves' ophthalmopathy and Graves' hyperthyroidism. A single record per CDR3 protein comes from TCRdb applying MiXCR to the multiplex PCR reads. The data contain 340,000 or so distinct CDR3 sequences, 15% to 20% of them seen just once; the ten biggest clones take up roughly an eighth. Material for sequencing was peripheral blood. Every receptor here comes from an adult man with Graves' ophthalmopathy. The CDR3 runs from the conserved cysteine through the conserved F or W. Each record gives: clone size, V gene, D gene, J gene, CDR3 protein, CDR3 DNA. D genes are given only for firm matches. A row's size may be missing; if present it is once, few, many or a size class.

many	TRBV7-8	.	TRBJ1-5	CASSLTPRGQPQHF	TGTGCCAGCAGCTTAACCCCGCGAGGCCAGCCCCAGCATTTT
.	TRBV28	TRBD1	TRBJ2-7	CASSFQSGTAYEQYF	TGTGCCAGCAGTTTTCAATCCGGGACAGCCTACGAGCAGTACTTC
many	TRBV11-2	.	TRBJ2-7	CASSFSLGNTYEQYF	TGTGCCAGCAGCTTCTCGTTAGGGAACACCTACGAGCAGTACTTC
many	TRBV7-2	.	TRBJ2-5	CASSPTRGTQYF	TGTGCCAGCAGCCCCACGAGAGGGACCCAGTACTTC
many	TRBV11-2	.	TRBJ2-7	CASSGRRGSEQYF	TGTGCCAGCAGCGGAAGGCGGGGATCCGAGCAGTACTTC
many	TRBV28	.	TRBJ1-2	CASSSGSYGYTF	TGTGCCAGCAGTTCGGGGAGCTATGGCTACACCTTC
many	TRBV9	.	TRBJ1-3	CASSVETVPSGNTIYF	TGTGCCAGCAGCGTAGAGACAGTACCCTCTGGAAACACCATATATTTT
.	TRBV12-3/TRBV12-4	TRBD1	TRBJ1-2	CASSSDRGHGCTF	TGTGCCAGCAGTTCGGACAGGGGGCATGGCTGCACCTTC
many	TRBV4-1	.	TRBJ2-7	CASSQEPSRGRPFEQYF	TGCGCCAGCAGCCAAGAACCTAGTCGGGGACGGCCTTTCGAGCAGTACTTC
many	TRBV4-1	.	TRBJ1-1	CASSQGRGRPIMNTEAFF	TGCGCCAGCAGCCAAGGCCGGGGCCGCCCGATTATGAACACTGAAGCTTTCTTT
many	TRBV6-1	TRBD1	TRBJ2-3	CASKNRGRETDTQYF	TGTGCCAGCAAGAACAGGGGGCGGGAGACAGATACGCAGTATTTT
.	TRBV29-1	TRBD1	TRBJ1-1	CSVDRGLGNTEAFF	TGCAGCGTCGACAGGGGGCTGGGGAACACTGAAGCTTTCTTT
.	TRBV11-2	.	TRBJ1-1	CASSPSAGFWDTEAFF	TGTGCCAGCAGCCCAAGCGCAGGGTTCTGGGACACTGAAGCTTTCTTT
many	TRBV27	.	TRBJ1-1	CASSSYPENTEAFF	TGTGCCAGCAGTTCCTACCCGGAGAACACTGAAGCTTTCTTT
.	TRBV2	.	TRBJ1-6	CASSESGRDNSPLHF	TGTGCCAGCAGTGAAAGCGGCAGAGATAATTCACCCCTCCACTTT
many	TRBV4-1	TRBD1	TRBJ2-5	CASSQIDREETQYF	TGCGCCAGCAGCCAGATAGACAGGGAAGAGACCCAGTACTTC
many	TRBV29-1	.	TRBJ2-7	CSVVIRGLYEQYF	TGCAGCGTTGTTATACGGGGATTATACGAGCAGTACTTC
few	TRBV28	TRBD1	TRBJ1-2	CASSPSQGARNYGYTF	TGTGCCAGCTCACCCTCTCAGGGGGCCCGGAACTATGGCTACACCTTC
many	TRBV4-1	TRBD2	TRBJ2-5	CASSQRAGRVGETQYF	TGCGCCAGCAGCCAACGGGCCGGGAGGGTCGGGGAGACCCAGTACTTC
many	TRBV5-1	TRBD1	TRBJ2-4	CASSHKTGEVENIQYF	TGCGCCAGCAGCCATAAGACAGGGGAGGTTGAAAACATTCAGTACTTC
many	TRBV11-2	.	TRBJ2-5	CASSSSLRAETQYF	TGTGCCAGCAGCTCGAGCTTGAGGGCAGAGACCCAGTACTTC
many	TRBV7-9	TRBD1	TRBJ1-3	CASSLGQSSGNTIYF	TGTGCCAGCAGCTTGGGACAGAGCTCTGGAAACACCATATATTTT
many	TRBV20-1	.	TRBJ2-7	CSARAGTSSYEQYF	TGCAGTGCTAGAGCCGGGACGTCATCCTACGAGCAGTACTTC
many	TRBV5-1	TRBD1	TRBJ1-5	CARIRYQGARQPQHF	TGCGCCAGGATAAGATACCAGGGGGCTCGGCAGCCCCAGCATTTT
few	TRBV27	TRBD1	TRBJ1-1	CASRDRRRLTFF	TGTGCCAGCAGGGACAGGCGGCGGTTGACTTTCTTT
many	TRBV11-2	.	TRBJ2-2	CASSAFFSSATGELFF	TGTGCCAGCAGCGCCTTTTTCTCGAGCGCGACCGGGGAGCTGTTTTTT
many	TRBV11-2	TRBD1	TRBJ2-7	CASSTLRGRGYPYEQYF	TGTGCCAGCAGCACCCTCCGGGGCAGGGGGTACCCCTACGAGCAGTACTTC
many	TRBV11-2	.	TRBJ1-1	CASSSTPPAGNMNTEAFF	TGTGCCAGCAGCTCCACGCCCCCGGCAGGCAACATGAACACTGAAGCTTTCTTT
many	TRBV7-9	TRBD1	TRBJ1-1	CASSPMAGGLNTEAFF	TGTGCCAGCAGCCCTATGGCAGGGGGCCTGAACACTGAAGCTTTCTTT
.	TRBV6-1	.	TRBJ1-1	CASRLDYSKDMNTEAFF	TGTGCCAGCAGACTAGACTACTCGAAGGACATGAACACTGAAGCTTTCTTT
many	TRBV6-1	.	TRBJ2-7	CASSGEGPTYEQYF	TGTGCCAGCAGTGGAGAAGGACCAACCTACGAGCAGTACTTC
many	TRBV7-9	.	TRBJ1-1	CASSLGAFF	TGTGCCAGCAGCTTGGGAGCTTTCTTT
many	TRBV6-2/TRBV6-3	.	TRBJ1-1	CASSFFFGQGSATEAFF	TGTGCCAGCAGTTTTTTCTTCGGTCAAGGTTCAGCCACTGAAGCTTTCTTT
many	TRBV5-5	.	TRBJ2-5	CASSLLGGSQETQYF	TGTGCCAGCAGCCTCCTGGGGGGCTCACAAGAGACCCAGTACTTC
many	TRBV6-5	.	TRBJ2-7	CASSYVQAVPLTSSGEQYF	TGTGCCAGCAGTTACGTCCAGGCAGTCCCCCTTACTTCTTCCGGTGAGCAGTACTTC
many	TRBV24-1	.	TRBJ1-5	CATSDSRVGVYSNQPQHF	TGTGCCACCAGTGACTCCCGGGTGGGTGTTTATAGCAATCAGCCCCAGCATTTT
many	TRBV27	.	TRBJ1-1	CASSLTPQGLRNTEAFF	TGTGCCAGCAGTTTAACTCCCCAGGGGTTGAGGAACACTGAAGCTTTCTTT
many	TRBV29-1	TRBD1	TRBJ1-1	CSVEGTGGTEAFF	TGCAGCGTTGAAGGGACAGGAGGAACTGAAGCTTTCTTT
many	TRBV12-3/TRBV12-4	TRBD2	TRBJ2-7	CASSRTSAVEQYF	TGTGCCAGCAGTCGGACTAGCGCAGTCGAGCAGTACTTC
many	TRBV10-3	.	TRBJ2-7	CAISAVAYEQYF	TGTGCCATCAGTGCAGTAGCCTACGAGCAGTACTTC
many	TRBV7-2	.	TRBJ2-5	CASSSGPKQETQYF	TGTGCCAGCAGCTCTGGGCCTAAACAAGAGACCCAGTACTTC
few	TRBV18	.	TRBJ1-5	CASSPTGPGGNQPQHF	TGTGCCAGCTCCCCAACAGGGCCCGGAGGGAATCAGCCCCAGCATTTT
few	TRBV5-1	TRBD1	TRBJ2-5	CASSPLPGQENF	TGCGCCAGCAGCCCACTGCCGGGACAGGAAAACTTC
many	TRBV30	TRBD1	TRBJ2-7	CAWSEEVRGPGEQYF	TGTGCCTGGAGTGAGGAGGTCAGGGGGCCTGGGGAGCAGTACTTC
many	TRBV19	.	TRBJ2-7	CASSMPGIYEQYF	TGTGCCAGTAGTATGCCGGGTATCTACGAGCAGTACTTC
many	TRBV2	.	TRBJ2-7	CASSNGGPYEQYF	TGTGCCAGCAGCAACGGGGGCCCCTACGAGCAGTACTTC
many	TRBV6-1	TRBD1	TRBJ2-5	CASRDRGRVGFGETQYF	TGTGCCAGCAGGGACAGGGGGCGCGTTGGGTTTGGAGAGACCCAGTACTTC
many	TRBV4-1	.	TRBJ2-7	CASSQGQGGTYEQYF	TGCGCCAGCAGCCAAGGACAGGGAGGGACCTACGAGCAGTACTTC
many	TRBV2	TRBD1	TRBJ1-5	CASSAGTGVEPQHF	TGTGCCAGCAGTGCCGGGACAGGGGTTGAGCCCCAGCATTTT
many	TRBV10-3	.	TRBJ2-7	CAISEDNSSYEQYF	TGTGCCATCAGTGAGGACAACAGCTCCTACGAGCAGTACTTC
many	TRBV6-1	.	TRBJ1-2	CASSPLGASGYTF	TGTGCCAGCAGCCCTCTGGGGGCTAGTGGCTACACCTTC
many	TRBV20-1	TRBD2	TRBJ2-5	CSASWTSGGLETQYF	TGCAGTGCTAGCTGGACTAGCGGGGGGCTAGAGACCCAGTACTTC